These T cell receptor beta chains were read from a single sample in a study of control samples from healthy donors and cancer patients. Profiled with immunoSEQ multiplex PCR; TCRdb holds only in-frame clones, not every one. The sample lists roughly 370,000 clones; roughly 90% were seen once. Sample: PBMCs. The source of these receptors is a middle-aged man with head and neck cancer. CDR3s include the opening cysteine and the closing phenylalanine or tryptophan. The D gene is left open where the match is weak. A clone size is listed for some rows: how often the clone was seen (once, few, many), or a class if it is expanded.

V	D	J	size	DNA	CDR3
TRBV27	.	TRBJ2-7	.	TGTGCCAGCAGCCCACAGCGGGCCCCCTACGAGCAGTACTTC	CASSPQRAPYEQYF
TRBV10-3	.	TRBJ1-5	.	TGTGCCATCAGCGCGGGGAACGCGGGTAGCAATCAGCCCCAGCATTTT	CAISAGNAGSNQPQHF
TRBV6-1	.	TRBJ1-6	.	TGTGCCAGCAGTGAACAGGCAGGGTTAAATTCACCCCTCCACTTT	CASSEQAGLNSPLHF
TRBV28	TRBD1	TRBJ1-2	.	TGTGCCAGCAGTATCAGGGGGTATGGCTACACCTTC	CASSIRGYGYTF
TRBV5-1	TRBD2	TRBJ2-3	.	TGCGCCAGCAGCTTGGTACTAGCGGGAGGTGGGGCAGATACGCAGTATTTT	CASSLVLAGGGADTQYF
TRBV7-9	.	TRBJ2-5	.	TGTGCCAGCAGCTCCGGGATGATGGAGACCCAGTACTTC	CASSSGMMETQYF
TRBV24-1	.	TRBJ2-2	.	.	CATSDLRRSQATPSNTGELFF
TRBV19	.	TRBJ1-1	once	TGTGCCAGTAGATTTAGGGCCATGAACACTGAAGCTTTCTTT	CASRFRAMNTEAFF
TRBV5-1	.	TRBJ2-1	.	TGCGCCAGCAGCTCGAGCTCCTACAATGAGCAGTTCTTC	CASSSSSYNEQFF
TRBV5-1	TRBD1	TRBJ2-2	.	TGCGCCAGCAGCTGGCGACAGGGGGATACCGGGGAGCTGTTTTTT	CASSWRQGDTGELFF
TRBV10-3	TRBD1	TRBJ2-5	.	TGTGCCATTCGACAGGGGGGAGAGACCCAGTACTTC	CAIRQGGETQYF
TRBV28	.	TRBJ1-5	.	TGTGCCAGCAGACTTAAGGGGAGACAGCCCCAGCATTTT	CASRLKGRQPQHF
TRBV30	.	TRBJ1-1	.	TGTGCCTGGGAGAGCGGGGGCTTCATGGGGGGCACTGAAGCTTTCTTT	CAWESGGFMGGTEAFF
TRBV21-1	.	TRBJ2-1	.	TGTGCCAGACCGATCGGCTCCTACAATGAGCAGTTCTTC	CARPIGSYNEQFF
TRBV7-3	.	TRBJ2-3	.	TGTGCCAGCAGCTTAACGGGACAAACCGGGGATACGCAGTATTTT	CASSLTGQTGDTQYF